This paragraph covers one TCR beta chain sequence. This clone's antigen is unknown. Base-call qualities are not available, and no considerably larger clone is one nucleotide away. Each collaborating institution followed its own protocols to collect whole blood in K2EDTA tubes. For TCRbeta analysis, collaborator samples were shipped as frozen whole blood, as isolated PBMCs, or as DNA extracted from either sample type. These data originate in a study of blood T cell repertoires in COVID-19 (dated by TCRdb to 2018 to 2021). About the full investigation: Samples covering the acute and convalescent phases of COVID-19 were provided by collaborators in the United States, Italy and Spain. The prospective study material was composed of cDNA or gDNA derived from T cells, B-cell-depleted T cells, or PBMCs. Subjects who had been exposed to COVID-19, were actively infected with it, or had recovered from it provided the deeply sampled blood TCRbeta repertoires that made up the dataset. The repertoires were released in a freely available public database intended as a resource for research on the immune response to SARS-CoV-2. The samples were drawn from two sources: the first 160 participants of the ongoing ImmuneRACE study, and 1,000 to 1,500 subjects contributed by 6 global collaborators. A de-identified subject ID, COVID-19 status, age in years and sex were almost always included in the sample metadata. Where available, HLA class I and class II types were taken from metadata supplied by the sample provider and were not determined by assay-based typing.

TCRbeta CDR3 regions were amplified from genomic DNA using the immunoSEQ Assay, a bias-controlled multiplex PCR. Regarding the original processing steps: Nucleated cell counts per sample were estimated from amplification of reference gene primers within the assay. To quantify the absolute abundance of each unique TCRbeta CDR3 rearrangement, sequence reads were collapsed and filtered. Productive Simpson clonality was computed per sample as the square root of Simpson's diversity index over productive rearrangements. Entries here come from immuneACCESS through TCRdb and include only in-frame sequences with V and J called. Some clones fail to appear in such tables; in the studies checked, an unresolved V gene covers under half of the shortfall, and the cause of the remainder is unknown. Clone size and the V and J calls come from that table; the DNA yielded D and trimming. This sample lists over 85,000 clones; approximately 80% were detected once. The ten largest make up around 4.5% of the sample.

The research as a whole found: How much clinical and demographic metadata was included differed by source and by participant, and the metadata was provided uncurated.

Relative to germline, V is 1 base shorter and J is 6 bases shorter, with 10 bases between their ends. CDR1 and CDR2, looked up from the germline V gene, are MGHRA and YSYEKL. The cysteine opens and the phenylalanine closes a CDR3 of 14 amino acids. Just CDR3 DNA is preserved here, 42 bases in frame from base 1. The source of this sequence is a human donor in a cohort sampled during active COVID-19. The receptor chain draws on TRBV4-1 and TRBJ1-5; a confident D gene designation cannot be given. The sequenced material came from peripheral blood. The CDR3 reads CASSQGSEAQPQHF. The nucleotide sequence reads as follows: TGCGCCAGCAGCCAAGGGTCAGAGGCTCAGCCCCAGCATTTT.